This TCR beta chain appears in the sequencing data of a study of T cell repertoires in cytomegalovirus infection. Study-level information: Matching HLA type and CMV infection were both indicated by public TCR beta signatures. Study findings and constraints: Cumulated frequencies of public TCR beta families served to identify carriers of CMV plus the relevant HLA. What dominated the ex vivo response were HLA-C-restricted CMV-specific TCR beta clonotypes.

This clonotype has ten or more counts. The antigen is undetermined. The V and J ends lost 6 bases and 4 bases respectively, with 9 bases between them. The CDR3 spans 11 residues. The germline V gene has CDR1 SQVTM and CDR2 ANQGSEA. TCRdb reprocessed the reads with MiXCR, giving one entry per CDR3 protein. The sample contains some 300,000 distinct CDR3 sequences, roughly 9.3% of which appear only once. The sequenced sample was PBMCs. The TCR was taken from a human donor in good health (CMV status not recorded). Some clones in this sample may be carry-over from other donors' samples. The V call is TRBV29-1, the J call TRBJ1-2; D gene uncertain. CDR3 DNA sequence: TGCAGCGTCATAGTGAGCTATGGCTACACCTTC. It specifies CSVIVSYGYTF. Supplemented by reference TRBV29-1 and TRBJ1-2, the full variable domain reads SAVISQKPSRDICQRGTSLTIQCQVDSQVTMMFWYRQQPGQSLTLIATANQGSEATYESGFVIDKFPISRPNLTFSTLTVSNMSPEDSSIYLCSVIVSYGYTFGSGTRLTVV.